This T cell receptor (beta chain) was sequenced for a study of blood T cell repertoires in COVID-19. Sequencing used immunoSEQ multiplex PCR; TCRdb keeps in-frame clones, though not all of them. The sample carries about 32,000 clones, approximately 83% recorded once. Germline V gene lookup returns CDR1 LNHDA and CDR2 SQIVND (reference sequence). With V trimmed by 5 bases and J by 6 bases, 10 bases remained unmatched. This CDR3 comprises 15 residues. The gene calls are TRBV19 and TRBJ2-3, with 8 bases that match TRBD2. This clonotype originated in a woman older than 75 with active or convalescent COVID-19. The sequenced sample was peripheral blood. The CDR3 DNA reads as TGTGCCAGTAGTTCCCGTGGTAGCGGGACGGATACGCAGTATTTT. The encoded protein is CASSSRGSGTDTQYF.